This T cell receptor (beta chain) was profiled in a study of beta chain features in type 1 diabetes. Study observations and caveats: PCR could preferentially amplify shorter templates, alike in patients and controls. Cells expressing TCR highly could be over-represented by cDNA sequencing. A moderate, significant TCRB CDR3 shortening appeared in type 1 diabetes across four CD4+ subsets. In type 1 diabetes patients, VDJ junctions had fewer insertions; deletions at these junctions were more frequent.

Sorted populations all had greater than 98% purity. Sequencing targeted expressed TCRB transcripts, as all isolated RNA had been reverse transcribed. Data came from immunoSEQ multiplex PCR; TCRdb stores just in-frame clones and leaves some out. The table shows hundreds of thousands of clones, with 13% occurring only once. In this sample, this clone turned up a few times. Its antigen is unknown. The same CDR3 is also encoded by other DNA sequences in this sample. Sequenced sample: naive CD4+ T cells from blood. This TCR came from a young man with type 1 diabetes.

The CDR3 sequence is CASSVVGSSYEQYF. As DNA, the CDR3 is TGTGCCAGCAGCGTAGTGGGGAGTTCCTACGAGCAGTACTTC. This chain uses TRBV9 with TRBJ2-7; perhaps TRBD2 as D (5 bases). V gave up 0 bases and J gave up 1 base, with 8 bases separating them. The germline V gene encodes CDR1 SGDLS and CDR2 YYNGEE. The CDR3 consists of 14 residues. Using reference TRBV9 and TRBJ2-7 for the parts outside the CDR3, the full variable domain is DSGVTQTPKHLITATGQRVTLRCSPRSGDLSVYWYQQSLDQGLQFLIQYYNGEERAKGNILERFSAQQFPDLHSELNLSSLELGDSALYFCASSVVGSSYEQYFGPGTRLTVT.